This entry concerns a single TCR beta chain. Its antigen is undetermined. Tregs were sorted as CD4+CD25+CD127-/low cells. The CDR3 loop spans 15 amino acids. CDR1 SNHLY and CDR2 FYNNEI come from the germline V gene. V was pared by 7 bases and J by 6 bases, with 9 bases of the junction left unmatched. After constant-region reverse-primer amplification, full-length variable regions underwent semi-nested PCR with Nested Universal Primer A. TCRdb re-called the 5' RACE reads with MiXCR, one entry per CDR3 protein. The table lists around 55,000 distinct CDR3 sequences, about 20% of them singletons. Whole-study findings and limits: Greatest tumor Treg TCR overlap was with tumor naive CD4+ cells. Tumor memory CD4+ T cell TCR gene usage was found to cluster with blood and lymph node memory CD4+ cells and with lymph node naive CD4+ cells. Larger-cohort validation covered only one TCR beta V-J rearrangement.

The sequenced sample consisted of tumor-infiltrating Tregs sorted from the breast tumor. The clonotype was recovered from a female donor with breast cancer. The chain employs TRBV2 and TRBJ2-7; TRBD2 matches at 13 bases. The CDR3 DNA reads as TGTGCCAGCAAAGGACTAGCGGGAGAAATTGGCGAGCAGTACTTC. Amino acid sequence: CASKGLAGEIGEQYF.